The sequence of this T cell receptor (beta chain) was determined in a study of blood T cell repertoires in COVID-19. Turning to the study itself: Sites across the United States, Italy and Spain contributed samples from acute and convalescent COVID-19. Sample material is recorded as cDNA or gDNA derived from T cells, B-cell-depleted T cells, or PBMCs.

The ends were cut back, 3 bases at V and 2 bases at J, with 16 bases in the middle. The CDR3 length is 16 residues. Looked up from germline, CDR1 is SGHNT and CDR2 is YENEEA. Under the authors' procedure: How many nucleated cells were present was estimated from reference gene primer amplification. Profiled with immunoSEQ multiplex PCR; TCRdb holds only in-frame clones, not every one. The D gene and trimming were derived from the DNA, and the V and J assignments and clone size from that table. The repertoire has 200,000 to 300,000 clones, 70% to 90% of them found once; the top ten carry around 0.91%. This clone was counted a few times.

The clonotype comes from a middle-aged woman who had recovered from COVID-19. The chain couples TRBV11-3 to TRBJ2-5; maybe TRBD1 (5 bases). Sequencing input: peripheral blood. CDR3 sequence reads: CASSFMTATPQETQYF. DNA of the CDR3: TGTGCCAGCAGCTTTATGACAGCTACTCCTCAAGAGACCCAGTACTTC.